One T cell receptor (beta chain) is described in this entry. In the original analysis: The authors estimated nucleated cell counts from reference gene primer amplification. TCRdb's table, derived via immunoSEQ multiplex PCR, lists solely in-frame clones and lacks some. Clonal size and the V and J genes are those of that table, whereas D and trimming came from the DNA. Of about 190,000 clones listed, around four fifths were seen once; the top ten hold approximately 6.2%. The data were taken from a study of blood T cell repertoires in COVID-19. Overall study: COVID-19 samples from acute and convalescent phases originated in the United States, Italy and Spain. T cells, B-cell-depleted T cells, or PBMCs supplied cDNA or gDNA.

CDR1 and CDR2 (germline): WNHNN, SYGVQD (reference sequence). This CDR3 spans 16 amino acids. The ends were cut back, 4 bases at V and 0 bases at J, with 10 bases in the middle. The rearrangement joins TRBV10-1 to TRBJ2-6, with a tentative D call TRBD1 (5 bases). The clonotype comes from a middle-aged woman with acute or convalescent COVID-19. The sequencing input was peripheral blood. The CDR3 sequence is CASSAGLFSGANVLTF. CDR3 in DNA: TGCGCCAGCAGTGCAGGGCTCTTCTCTGGGGCCAACGTCCTGACTTTC.